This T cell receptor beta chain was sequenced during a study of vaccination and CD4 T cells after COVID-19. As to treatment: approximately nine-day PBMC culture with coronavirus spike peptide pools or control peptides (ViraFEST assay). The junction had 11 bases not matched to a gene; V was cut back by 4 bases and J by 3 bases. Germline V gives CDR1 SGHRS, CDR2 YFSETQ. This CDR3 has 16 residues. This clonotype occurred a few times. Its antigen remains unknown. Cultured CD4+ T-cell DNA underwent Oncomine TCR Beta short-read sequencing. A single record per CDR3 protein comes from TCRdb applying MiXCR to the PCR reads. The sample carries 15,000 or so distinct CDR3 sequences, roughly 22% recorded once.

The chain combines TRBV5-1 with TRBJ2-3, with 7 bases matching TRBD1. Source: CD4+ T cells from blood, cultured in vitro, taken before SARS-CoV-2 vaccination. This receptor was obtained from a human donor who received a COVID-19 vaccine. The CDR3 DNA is TGCGCCAGCAGCCTAACAGGGGTTCCACCGACAGATACGCAGTATTTT. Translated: CASSLTGVPPTDTQYF.